The 29 T cell receptor beta chains given below trace back to one sample, sequenced in a study of shared clonotypes between healthy human individuals. CD45RO-negative, CCR7-selected cells formed the naive CD8 fraction, which excluded terminally differentiated effector memory CD45RA+ cells. Generated by immunoSEQ multiplex PCR, the TCRdb table keeps only in-frame clones and is missing some. This sample carries approximately 1.9 million clones, just over 90% of them seen once, and the ten largest clones take under 2%. Sequenced sample: naive CD8+ T cells from PBMCs. The receptors stem from a man aged 18 to 30 in good health. Some clones in this sample may be carry-over from other donors' samples.

The V gene is TRBV5-8, the J gene TRBJ2-1; D is unresolved. V was shortened by 2 bases and J by 3 bases, with 15 bases between the two germline ends. The CDR3 sequence is 16 residues long. Germline lookup yields CDR1 SGHTS and CDR2 YDEGEE. The CDR3 coding sequence is TGTGCCAGCAGCTTCCCCCCTGGTGGGATCTACAATGAGCAGTTCTTC. Amino acids: CASSFPPGGIYNEQFF.

This clone occurred once. The chain combines TRBV27 with TRBJ2-7; TRBD2 matches at 9 bases. CDR1 and CDR2 (germline): MNHEY, SMNVEV (reference sequence). The J segment lost 3 bases and the V segment lost 6 bases, leaving 9 bases of the junction unmatched. The CDR3 totals 15 residues. The CDR3 loop reads CASSLSGSWDYEQYF. The CDR3 DNA sequence: TGTGCCAGCAGCCTTAGCGGGAGCTGGGACTACGAGCAGTACTTC.

This clone was found a few times. The V gene is TRBV9, the J gene TRBJ1-1, with D unclear. Trimming stripped 6 bases from V and 1 base from J, with 13 bases between. Germline assignment: CDR1 SGDLS and CDR2 YYNGEE. This CDR3 region has 14 residues. This CDR3 is CASKPGPGNTEAFF. CDR3 nucleotides: TGTGCCAGCAAGCCAGGCCCGGGGAACACTGAAGCTTTCTTT.

This clone has a single count. The rearrangement links TRBV5-1 to TRBJ2-7, with 8 positions matching TRBD2. CDR1 is SGHRS and CDR2 is YFSETQ in the germline V gene. V was clipped by 1 base and J by 0 bases; unmatched bases: 3. The CDR3 contains 15 residues. The CDR3 protein is CASSLRREVSYEQYF. The CDR3 nucleotides are TGCGCCAGCAGCTTGCGGCGGGAGGTCTCCTACGAGCAGTACTTC.

The genes are TRBV19 and TRBJ1-1, with D tentatively TRBD1 (6 bases). Trimming took 6 bases from V and 1 from J, leaving 12 bases between them. The CDR3 has 14 amino acids. Germline V gene lookup returns CDR1 LNHDA and CDR2 SQIVND (reference sequence). This chain's CDR3 is CASRYQGGNTEAFF. As DNA, the CDR3 is TGTGCCAGTAGGTACCAAGGGGGGAACACTGAAGCTTTCTTT.

The chain recombines TRBV27 with TRBJ2-3; TRBD2 aligns across 7 bases. Germline V gene lookup returns CDR1 MNHEY and CDR2 SMNVEV (reference sequence). This CDR3 spans 16 amino acids. Trimming at V came to 3 bases and at J to 3 bases, leaving 9 bases not matched to a gene. The CDR3 loop is CASSFRREFRTDTQYF. The CDR3 nucleotides are TGTGCCAGCAGTTTCCGGCGGGAGTTTAGGACAGATACGCAGTATTTT.

The V and J genes are TRBV4-3 and TRBJ1-2, with TRBD1 matching 9 bases. This CDR3 is 15 amino acids long. Per germline, CDR1 LGHNA and CDR2 YSLEER. J gave up 8 bases and V 6 bases, and 13 bases lay outside the gene matches. CDR3 residues: CASSPRRTGEKGYTF. The CDR3 DNA follows: TGCGCCAGCAGTCCACGCCGGACAGGGGAAAAGGGCTACACCTTC.

The V and J genes are TRBV9 and TRBJ1-1, with 8 bases that match TRBD1. CDR1 and CDR2 (germline): SGDLS, YYNGEE. The V and J ends lost 5 bases and 4 bases, in that order; junction bases with no gene match: 16. CDR3 length: 17 residues. CDR3 in DNA: TGTGCCAGCAGGAAACCGGTGGCAGGGGGCGCGGGCACTGAAGCTTTCTTT. Amino acid sequence: CASRKPVAGGAGTEAFF.

V and J are TRBV9 and TRBJ2-7; D may be TRBD1 or TRBD2 (5 bases each). The CDR3 covers 16 residues. The V gene's germline CDR1 is SGDLS and CDR2 YYNGEE. V gave up 1 base and J gave up 3 bases, with 17 bases separating them. CDR3 bases: TGTGCCAGCAGCGTAAATGTCGGGACGGCCTTCTACGAGCAGTACTTC. Protein product: CASSVNVGTAFYEQYF.

The chain employs TRBV7-9 and TRBJ2-1; the match to TRBD1 covers 9 bases. The CDR3 extends over 15 amino acids. Germline V lookup: CDR1 SEHNR, CDR2 FQNEAQ (reference sequence). V trimming: 6 bases; J trimming: 9 bases; junction bases outside the gene matches: 12. Written as DNA, the CDR3 is TGTGCCAGCAGTTTTACGGGACAGGGAATTAGTGAGCAGTTCTTC. It specifies CASSFTGQGISEQFF.

This clone is a singleton in its sample. The junction differs from germline at one of its ends, possibly a read error. The chain combines TRBV7-9 with TRBJ1-5, with no clear D. Germline values: CDR1 SEHNR, CDR2 FQNEAQ (reference sequence). This CDR3 comprises 12 residues. CDR3 sequence (DNA): TGTGCCAGCAGCTACCAAAGTCAGGCCCAGCATTTT. Its translation: CASSYQSQAQHF.

The rearrangement uses TRBV30 and TRBJ2-7; 7 positions match TRBD1. The V segment lost 1 base and the J segment 2 bases; nucleotides outside the gene matches: 2. This CDR3 has 13 residues. Per germline, CDR1 GTSNPN and CDR2 SVGIG (reference sequence). The CDR3 region has the DNA TGTGCCTGGAGTGAACAGGGGACCTACGAGCAGTACTTC. It encodes CAWSEQGTYEQYF. Drawing the rest from reference TRBV30 and TRBJ2-7, the complete variable domain is SQTIHQWPATLVQPVGSPLSLECTVEGTSNPNLYWYRQAAGRGLQLLFYSVGIGQISSEVPQNLSASRPQDRQFILSSKKLLLSDSGFYLCAWSEQGTYEQYFGPGTRLTVT.

The chain employs TRBV5-6 and TRBJ2-2; unclear D gene. V shed 2 bases and J shed 5 bases, with 16 bases lying between them. CDR3 length: 16 residues. The germline CDR1 and CDR2 sequences are SGHDT and YYEEEE. Written as DNA, the CDR3 is TGTGCCAGCAGCTTTCGAAGTTGGCTAGGGACCGGGGAGCTGTTTTTT. This sequence encodes CASSFRSWLGTGELFF.

V usage is TRBV9 and J usage is TRBJ2-3, with D perhaps TRBD2 (6 bases). Germline V CDR1 and CDR2: SGDLS, YYNGEE. V was shortened by 0 bases and J by 10 bases, with 9 bases between the two germline ends. The CDR3 covers 12 residues. The CDR3 region is CASSVDGGPQYF. The CDR3 DNA follows: TGTGCCAGCAGCGTAGACGGGGGTCCGCAGTATTTT.

This chain connects TRBV7-8 to TRBJ2-1; possible D gene TRBD2, 5 bases. This CDR3 comprises 17 residues. The V and J ends lost 4 bases and 1 base respectively, with 17 bases between them. Germline CDR1 SGHVS, CDR2 FQNEAQ. The CDR3 region has the DNA TGTGCCAGCAGCTCCTTCGGAGGAACCTCTTCCTACAATGAGCAGTTCTTC. The encoded protein is CASSSFGGTSSYNEQFF.

The rearrangement links TRBV7-2 to TRBJ2-1, with TRBD2 matching 9 bases. This CDR3 has 13 residues. V shed 4 bases, J shed 8 bases, and the junction held 3 bases outside the gene matches. Germline-derived CDR1 and CDR2 are SGHTA and FQGNSA. CDR3 nucleotides: TGTGCCAGCAGCTGGACTAGCGCACATGAGCAGTTCTTC. It yields the protein CASSWTSAHEQFF.

This chain links TRBV4-3 with TRBJ2-1, with 7 bases aligning to TRBD2. This CDR3 is built from 18 residues. Germline values: CDR1 LGHNA, CDR2 YSLEER. Unmatched junction bases numbered 9, after V lost 0 bases and J lost 1 base. The CDR3 nucleotides are TGCGCCAGCAGCCAAGATGGTCCGGCGGGAGAATCCTACAATGAGCAGTTCTTC. It specifies CASSQDGPAGESYNEQFF.

The gene calls are TRBV7-6 and TRBJ1-1; 7 nucleotides agree with TRBD1. The V gene end was trimmed by 1 base and the J gene end by 6 bases; junction bases not matched to a gene: 11. Germline V gene lookup returns CDR1 SGHVS and CDR2 FNYEAQ. This CDR3 is built from 16 residues. The CDR3 DNA reads as TGTGCCAGCAGCTTAGAGATAATAGGGGGCGCGGCTGAAGCTTTCTTT. It yields the protein CASSLEIIGGAAEAFF.

This clone showed up just once. CDR3 region: CASSEALGLAGQETQYF. The CDR3 nucleotides are TGTGCCAGCAGTGAGGCCTTGGGCCTAGCGGGACAAGAGACCCAGTACTTC. The chain carries TRBV2 and TRBJ2-5, with 9 bases aligning to TRBD2. Germline V gene data show CDR1 as SNHLY and CDR2 as FYNNEI. V lost 3 bases to trimming and J lost 2 bases; unmatched junction nucleotides: 10. The CDR3 covers 17 residues. The whole variable domain, filled in from reference TRBV2 and TRBJ2-5, reads EPEVTQTPSHQVTQMGQEVILRCVPISNHLYFYWYRQILGQKVEFLVSFYNNEISEKSEIFDDQFSVERPDGSNFTLKIRSTKLEDSAMYFCASSEALGLAGQETQYFGPGTRLLVL.

This chain uses TRBV7-8 with TRBJ2-7; the D is unclear. This CDR3 comprises 16 residues. The germline V gene encodes CDR1 SGHVS and CDR2 FQNEAQ. With 2 bases removed from V and 0 bases from J, the gap between germline ends came to 14 bases. The CDR3 region has the DNA TGTGCCAGCAGCTTAAGTCTCGGGCTAGGCTCCTACGAGCAGTACTTC. Its protein is CASSLSLGLGSYEQYF.

The chain combines TRBV19 with TRBJ2-7, with TRBD1 identical over 8 bases. From germline, CDR1 is LNHDA and CDR2 SQIVND (reference sequence). CDR3 length equals 14 residues. The junction had 6 bases not matched to a gene; V was cut back by 5 bases and J by 3 bases. This CDR3 reads CASSHGRGLYEQYF. The CDR3 nucleotides read TGTGCCAGTAGTCACGGCAGGGGGCTCTACGAGCAGTACTTC.

The CDR3 here is CASRGSGSGNTEAFF. The CDR3 DNA follows: TGTGCCAGCAGAGGATCGGGCTCCGGGAACACTGAAGCTTTCTTT. J is TRBJ1-1 and V is TRBV5-6, with D hard to call. V gave up 5 bases and J gave up 1 base, with 15 bases separating them. The CDR3 has 15 amino acids. Germline V gene data show CDR1 as SGHDT and CDR2 as YYEEEE. Full variable domain (missing parts from reference TRBV5-6 and TRBJ1-1): DAGVTQSPTHLIKTRGQQVTLRCSPKSGHDTVSWYQQALGQGPQFIFQYYEEEERQRGNFPDRFSGHQFPNYSSELNVNALLLGDSALYLCASRGSGSGNTEAFFGQGTRLTVV.

The CDR3 DNA follows: TGTGCCAGCAGTTTATCTAGGGGCTTAGTAAACGAGCAGTACTTC. Translated, it gives CASSLSRGLVNEQYF. J is TRBJ2-7 and V is TRBV27; possibly TRBD1 for D (5 bases). With 0 bases removed from V and 5 bases from J, the gap between germline ends came to 14 bases. This CDR3 spans 15 amino acids. Germline loops: CDR1 MNHEY, CDR2 SMNVEV (reference sequence).

The CDR3 nucleotides are TGTGCCATCAGTGATTCCGGGCCTGAAGCTTTCTTT. Residues: CAISDSGPEAFF. The chain joins TRBV10-3 to TRBJ1-1; D gene ambiguous. The V end was cut by 3 bases, the J end by 6 bases, with 8 bases between. Germline CDR1 reads ENHRY; CDR2 reads SYGVKD. The CDR3 has 12 residues.

V is TRBV5-1 and J is TRBJ2-3; 9 positions agree with TRBD2. There are 16 residues in the CDR3. The J segment lost 2 bases and the V segment lost 4 bases, leaving 8 bases of the junction unmatched. CDR1 and CDR2 from the germline V gene are SGHRS and YFSETQ. DNA for the CDR3: TGCGCCAGCAGCCGTCTAGCGGGACCTAACACAGATACGCAGTATTTT. Translating it yields CASSRLAGPNTDTQYF.

As to this clone: This sample also contains other DNA sequences that code for the same CDR3. This chain links TRBV27 with TRBJ2-7; a possible D gene is TRBD2 (7 bases). V lost 3 bases, J lost 3 bases, and 12 bases lay in between. Per the germline V gene, CDR1 is MNHEY and CDR2 is SMNVEV (reference sequence). The length of the CDR3 is 14 residues. The CDR3 here is CASSFGGGGYEQYF. Here the CDR3 DNA reads TGTGCCAGCAGTTTCGGGGGAGGGGGCTACGAGCAGTACTTC.

This chain joins TRBV7-3 and TRBJ2-1, with D maybe TRBD2 (5 bases). Trimming pared 5 bases from V and 10 bases from J, leaving 12 bases between. This CDR3 has 12 residues. The V gene's germline CDR1 is SGHTA and CDR2 FQGTGA. The CDR3 is CASSPGGPEQFF. CDR3 in DNA: TGTGCCAGCAGCCCCGGAGGCCCAGAGCAGTTCTTC. The full variable domain, rest sourced from reference TRBV7-3 and TRBJ2-1, is GAGVSQTPSNKVTEKGKYVELRCDPISGHTALYWYRQSLGQGPEFLIYFQGTGAADDSGLPNDRFFAVRPEGSVSTLKIQRTERGDSAVYLCASSPGGPEQFFGPGTRLTVL.

The rearrangement links TRBV9 to TRBJ1-1, with 10 bases identical to TRBD1. The CDR3 loop spans 15 amino acids. The germline CDR1 and CDR2 sequences are SGDLS and YYNGEE. J was trimmed by 5 bases and V by 0 bases; bases with no gene match: 4. CDR3 protein: CASSVEGQGRTEAFF. The CDR3 nucleotides are TGTGCCAGCAGCGTAGAGGGACAGGGGAGAACTGAAGCTTTCTTT.

This chain uses TRBV19 with TRBJ2-7; D possibly uses TRBD1 or TRBD2 (5 bases each). The CDR3 is made up of 14 amino acids. The V gene's germline CDR1 is LNHDA and CDR2 SQIVND (reference sequence). Trimming stripped 5 bases from V and 3 bases from J, with 14 bases between. The CDR3 spells CASSPAEGLYEQYF. The CDR3 nucleotides are TGTGCCAGTAGTCCCGCCGAGGGGCTCTACGAGCAGTACTTC.